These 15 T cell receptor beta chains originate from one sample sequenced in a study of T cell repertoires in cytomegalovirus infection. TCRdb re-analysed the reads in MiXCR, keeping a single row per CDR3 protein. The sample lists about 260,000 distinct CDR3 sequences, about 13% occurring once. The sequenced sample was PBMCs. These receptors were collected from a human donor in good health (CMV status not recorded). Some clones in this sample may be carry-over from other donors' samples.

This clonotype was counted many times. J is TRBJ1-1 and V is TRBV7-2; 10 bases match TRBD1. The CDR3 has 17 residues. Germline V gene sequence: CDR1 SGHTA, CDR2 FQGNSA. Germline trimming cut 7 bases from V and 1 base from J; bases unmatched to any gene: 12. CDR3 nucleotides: TGTGCCAGCACCTTCATTGGACAGGGGGTATCGAACACTGAAGCTTTCTTT. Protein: CASTFIGQGVSNTEAFF. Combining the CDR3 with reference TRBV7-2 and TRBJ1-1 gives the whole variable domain GAGVSQSPSNKVTEKGKDVELRCDPISGHTALYWYRQSLGQGLEFLIYFQGNSAPDKSGLPSDRFSAERTGGSVSTLTIQRTQQEDSAVYLCASTFIGQGVSNTEAFFGQGTRLTVV.

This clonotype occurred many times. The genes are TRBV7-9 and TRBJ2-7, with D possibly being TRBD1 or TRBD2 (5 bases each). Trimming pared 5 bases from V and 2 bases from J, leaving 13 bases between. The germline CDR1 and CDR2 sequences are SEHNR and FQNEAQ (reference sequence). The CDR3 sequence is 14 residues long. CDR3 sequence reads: CASSPGTAAYEQYF. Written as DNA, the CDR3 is TGTGCCAGCAGCCCCGGGACGGCTGCCTACGAGCAGTACTTC.

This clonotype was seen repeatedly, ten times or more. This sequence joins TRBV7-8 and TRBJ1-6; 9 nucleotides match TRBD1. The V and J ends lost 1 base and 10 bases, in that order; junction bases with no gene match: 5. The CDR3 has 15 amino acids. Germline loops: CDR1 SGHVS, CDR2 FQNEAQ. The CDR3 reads CASSLVGQGRSPLHF. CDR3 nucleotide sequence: TGTGCCAGCAGCTTAGTAGGACAGGGGCGATCACCCCTCCACTTT.

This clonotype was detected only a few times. Here the CDR3 reads CASSPRGAATEAFF. CDR3 sequence (DNA): TGTGCCAGTAGTCCGCGGGGCGCCGCCACTGAAGCTTTCTTT. The rearrangement joins TRBV19 to TRBJ1-1; TRBD1 is a possible D gene (5 bases). Germline CDR1 and CDR2: LNHDA and SQIVND (reference sequence). The V and J ends lost 5 bases and 4 bases respectively, with 14 bases between them. The CDR3 covers 14 residues.

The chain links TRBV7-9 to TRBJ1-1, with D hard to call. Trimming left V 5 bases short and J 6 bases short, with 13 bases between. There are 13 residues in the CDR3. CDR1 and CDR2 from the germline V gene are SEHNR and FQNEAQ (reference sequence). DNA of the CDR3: TGTGCCAGCAGCGAAGTAAGGCTTTCTGAAGCTTTCTTT. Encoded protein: CASSEVRLSEAFF.

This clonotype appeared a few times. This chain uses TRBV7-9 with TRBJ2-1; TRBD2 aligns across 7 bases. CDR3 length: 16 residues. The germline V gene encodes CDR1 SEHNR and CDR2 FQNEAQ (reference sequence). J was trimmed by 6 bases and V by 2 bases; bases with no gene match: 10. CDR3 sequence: CASSLSGVVAGNEQFF. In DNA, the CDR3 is TGTGCCAGCAGCTTATCGGGGGTGGTAGCGGGCAATGAGCAGTTCTTC.

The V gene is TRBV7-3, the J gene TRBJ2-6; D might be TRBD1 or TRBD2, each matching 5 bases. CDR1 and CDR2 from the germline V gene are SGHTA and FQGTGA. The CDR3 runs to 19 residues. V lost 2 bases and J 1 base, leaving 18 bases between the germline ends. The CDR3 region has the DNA TGTGCCAGCAGCTTACGGGTCTCAGGGAGCACTTCTGGGGCCAACGTCCTGACTTTC. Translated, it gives CASSLRVSGSTSGANVLTF.

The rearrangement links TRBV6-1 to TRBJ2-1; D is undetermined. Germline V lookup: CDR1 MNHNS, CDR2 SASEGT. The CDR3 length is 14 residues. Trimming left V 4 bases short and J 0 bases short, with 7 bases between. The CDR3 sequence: CASSASNSYNEQFF. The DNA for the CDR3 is TGTGCCAGCAGTGCGAGCAACTCCTACAATGAGCAGTTCTTC.

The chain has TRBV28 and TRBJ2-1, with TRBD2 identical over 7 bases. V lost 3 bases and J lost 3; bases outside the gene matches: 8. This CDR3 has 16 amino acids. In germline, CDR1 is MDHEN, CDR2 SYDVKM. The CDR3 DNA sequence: TGTGCCAGCAGTTTGGGACTAACGAACGGCTACAATGAGCAGTTCTTC. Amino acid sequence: CASSLGLTNGYNEQFF.

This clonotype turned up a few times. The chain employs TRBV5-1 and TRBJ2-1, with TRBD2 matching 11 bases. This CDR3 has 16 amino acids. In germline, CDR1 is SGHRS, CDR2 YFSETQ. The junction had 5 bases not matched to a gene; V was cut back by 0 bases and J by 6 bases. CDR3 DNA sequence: TGCGCCAGCAGCTTGGGGATAGCGGGAGGGCTCAATGAGCAGTTCTTC. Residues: CASSLGIAGGLNEQFF.

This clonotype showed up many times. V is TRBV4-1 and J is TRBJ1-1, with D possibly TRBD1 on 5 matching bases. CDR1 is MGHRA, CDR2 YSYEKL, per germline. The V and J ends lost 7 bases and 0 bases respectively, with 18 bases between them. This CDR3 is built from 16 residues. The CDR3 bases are TGCGCCAGCATCTCAATCACGCAGGGTCTGAACACTGAAGCTTTCTTT. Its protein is CASISITQGLNTEAFF.

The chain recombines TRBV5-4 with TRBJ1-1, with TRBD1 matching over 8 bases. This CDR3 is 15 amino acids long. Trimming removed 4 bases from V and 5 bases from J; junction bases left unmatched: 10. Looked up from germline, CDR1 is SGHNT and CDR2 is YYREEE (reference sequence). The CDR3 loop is CASSQPTGEGTEAFF. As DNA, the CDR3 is TGTGCCAGCAGCCAACCGACAGGGGAAGGAACTGAAGCTTTCTTT.

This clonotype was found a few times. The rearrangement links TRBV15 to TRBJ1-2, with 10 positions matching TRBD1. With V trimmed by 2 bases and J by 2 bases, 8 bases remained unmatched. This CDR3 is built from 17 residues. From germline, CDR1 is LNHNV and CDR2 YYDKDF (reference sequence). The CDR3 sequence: CATSRRTGGLRNYGYTF. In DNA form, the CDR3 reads TGTGCCACCAGCAGAAGGACAGGGGGATTAAGGAACTATGGCTACACCTTC.

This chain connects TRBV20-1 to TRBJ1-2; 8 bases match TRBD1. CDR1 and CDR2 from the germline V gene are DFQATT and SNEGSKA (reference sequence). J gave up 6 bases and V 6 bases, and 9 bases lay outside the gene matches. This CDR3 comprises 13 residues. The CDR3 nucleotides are TGCAGTGCAGCCCCCCTGGACAGGGATGGCTACACCTTC. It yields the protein CSAAPLDRDGYTF.

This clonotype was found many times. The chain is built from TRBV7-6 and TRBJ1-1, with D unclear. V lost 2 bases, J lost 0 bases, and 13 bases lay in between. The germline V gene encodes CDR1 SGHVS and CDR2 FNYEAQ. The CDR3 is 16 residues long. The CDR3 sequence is CASSLTQAAVNTEAFF. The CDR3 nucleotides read TGTGCCAGCAGCTTAACCCAGGCGGCGGTGAACACTGAAGCTTTCTTT.